This T cell receptor (beta chain) is from a study of T cell changes during pregnancy in multiple sclerosis. This CDR3 comprises 15 residues. The V gene lost 7 bases and the J gene lost 3 bases, with 13 bases spanning the gap. Per the germline V gene, CDR1 is SGHTA and CDR2 is FQGNSA. The table came from immunoSEQ multiplex PCR; TCRdb's copy has only in-frame clones and leaves some out. This sample carries more than 90,000 clones, about 90% of them seen once, and the ten largest clones take less than 2%. The TCR comes from a female donor with multiple sclerosis, enrolled in a pregnancy study. Source: peripheral blood, taken in the third trimester of pregnancy. The J gene is TRBJ2-6, the V gene TRBV7-2; TRBD1 is a possible D gene (6 bases). The CDR3 sequence is CASIIGGNGANVLTF. In nucleotides, the CDR3 is TGTGCCAGCATCATAGGGGGAAATGGGGCCAACGTCCTGACTTTC.